The 28 T cell receptor beta chains listed next were all sequenced from one sample in a study of lung T cells in sarcoidosis with Löfgren's syndrome. TCRdb reanalysed the reads using MiXCR and keeps one entry per CDR3 protein. The data contain just under 20,000 distinct CDR3 sequences, about 20% of them singletons. Material: CD4+ T cells from PBMCs. The receptors were gathered from a human donor with sarcoidosis (Löfgren's syndrome or another form), or a control subject (not recorded which).

This clonotype was observed at least ten times. V and J are TRBV5-1 and TRBJ1-1; 7 bases are a match to TRBD1. The CDR3 spans 14 residues. The junction had 3 bases not matched to a gene; V was cut back by 4 bases and J by 0 bases. CDR1 is SGHRS and CDR2 is YFSETQ in the germline V gene. CDR3 sequence (DNA): TGCGCCAGCAGCGGGGGACAGATGAACACTGAAGCTTTCTTT. Its translation: CASSGGQMNTEAFF.

This clonotype was counted at least ten times. The V call is TRBV20-1, the J call TRBJ2-5, with D tentatively TRBD1 (5 bases). The germline gives CDR1 DFQATT, CDR2 SNEGSKA (reference sequence). V was shortened by 6 bases and J by 4 bases, with 15 bases between the two germline ends. CDR3 length: 13 amino acids. The CDR3 sequence: CSAPLQGRETQYF. CDR3 nucleotides: TGCAGTGCACCCCTCCAGGGTAGAGAGACCCAGTACTTC.

This sequence joins TRBV12-3 or TRBV12-4 and TRBJ2-5; D is perhaps TRBD1 or TRBD2 (5 bases each). The CDR3 length is 15 residues. The V end was cut by 2 bases, the J end by 4 bases, with 14 bases between. This CDR3 reads CASSLIGAIGETQYF. CDR3 nucleotide sequence: TGTGCCAGCAGTTTAATCGGGGCGATAGGAGAGACCCAGTACTTC.

Turning to this clonotype: Without the conserved terminal phenylalanine or tryptophan, this CDR3 likely stems from a read error. The V and J genes are TRBV5-5 and TRBJ2-2; a possible D gene is TRBD1 (6 bases). Trimming took 0 bases from V and 6 from J, leaving 12 bases between them. The CDR3 runs 15 residues. Germline loops: CDR1 SGHKS, CDR2 YYEKEE (reference sequence). CDR3 sequence: CASSLDRDLAGELFS. CDR3 nucleotide sequence: TGTGCCAGCAGCTTGGACAGGGATCTGGCCGGGGAGCTGTTTTCT.

Sample share makes this clonotype medium-sized (0.01 to 0.1%). This chain joins TRBV28 and TRBJ1-5, with a weak D call TRBD1 (5 bases). The germline gives CDR1 MDHEN, CDR2 SYDVKM. With 6 bases removed from V and 4 bases from J, the gap between germline ends came to 7 bases. The CDR3 has 12 amino acids. The CDR3 loop is CASRAGNQPQHF. CDR3 coding DNA: TGTGCCAGCAGGGCAGGGAATCAGCCCCAGCATTTT.

This clonotype was seen ten or more times. This chain links TRBV28 with TRBJ1-5; the D is unclear. Germline values: CDR1 MDHEN, CDR2 SYDVKM. V lost 6 bases and J 6 bases, leaving 9 bases between the germline ends. The CDR3 length is 12 residues. The chain's CDR3 is CASSFWVQPQHF. The CDR3 DNA reads as TGTGCCAGCAGCTTCTGGGTTCAGCCCCAGCATTTT.

This clonotype was seen a few times. V gene TRBV30 combines with J gene TRBJ2-7; D is possibly TRBD1 or TRBD2 (5 bases each). CDR1 is GTSNPN and CDR2 is SVGIG in the germline V gene (reference sequence). This CDR3 has 15 residues. Trimming left V 0 bases short and J 4 bases short, with 16 bases between. The CDR3 DNA follows: TGTGCCTGGAGTGTACGAGGGGAATTTAGGTACGAGCAGTACTTC. It codes for CAWSVRGEFRYEQYF. Based on the CDR3 plus reference TRBV30 and TRBJ2-7, the full variable domain is SQTIHQWPATLVQPVGSPLSLECTVEGTSNPNLYWYRQAAGRGLQLLFYSVGIGQISSEVPQNLSASRPQDRQFILSSKKLLLSDSGFYLCAWSVRGEFRYEQYFGPGTRLTVT.

This clonotype was detected many times. This chain links TRBV5-1 with TRBJ2-6; tentatively, D is TRBD2 (6 bases). Trimming removed 0 bases from V and 4 bases from J, with 11 bases in between. Germline-derived CDR1 and CDR2 are SGHRS and YFSETQ. CDR3 length: 16 amino acids. The CDR3 here is CASSLAGSPGANVLTF. In DNA form, the CDR3 reads TGCGCCAGCAGCTTGGCCGGGAGTCCCGGGGCCAACGTCCTGACTTTC.

As for this clonotype: Given a much more abundant clone one base away, this may be a read error. V is TRBV5-1 and J is TRBJ1-1; D is unclear. The CDR3 extends over 11 amino acids. Germline CDR1 is SGHRS and CDR2 is YFSETQ. CDR3 region: CASSSDTEASF. Written as DNA, the CDR3 is TGCGCCAGCAGCTCCGACACTGAAGCTTCCTTT. The full variable domain, completed using reference TRBV5-1 and TRBJ1-1, is KAGVTQTPRYLIKTRGQQVTLSCSPISGHRSVSWYQQTPGQGLQFLFEYFSETQRNKGNFPGRFSGRQFSNSRSEMNVSTLELGDSALYLCASSSDTEASFGQGTRLTVV.

Many counts were recorded for this clonotype. The genes are TRBV6-1 and TRBJ2-1, with D possibly matching TRBD1 (6 bases). V was pared by 6 bases and J by 3 bases, with 12 bases between. There are 14 residues in the CDR3. Looked up from germline, CDR1 is MNHNS and CDR2 is SASEGT. CDR3 sequence reads: CASSPDRSYNEQFF. The CDR3 DNA reads TGTGCCAGCAGCCCGGACAGAAGCTACAATGAGCAGTTCTTC.

Judged by abundance, this clonotype is medium-sized (0.01 to 0.1%). The V call is TRBV20-1, the J call TRBJ1-1; D perhaps matches TRBD1 (5 bases). There are 14 residues in the CDR3. Per the germline V gene, CDR1 is DFQATT and CDR2 is SNEGSKA (reference sequence). With 4 bases removed from V and 1 base from J, the gap between germline ends came to 13 bases. CDR3 nucleotides: TGCAGTGCTATCAGAAACAGGAGGAACACTGAAGCTTTCTTT. Translating it yields CSAIRNRRNTEAFF.

This clonotype is deemed medium-sized. The chain combines TRBV6-1 with TRBJ2-1; 9 bases align to TRBD1. Trimming took 5 bases from V and 4 from J; bases not matched to a gene: 6. The germline CDR1 and CDR2 sequences are MNHNS and SASEGT. The CDR3 loop spans 15 amino acids. The CDR3 loop is CASSSGQGSYNEQFF. CDR3 coding DNA: TGTGCCAGCAGTTCGGGACAGGGTAGTTACAATGAGCAGTTCTTC.

In this sample, this clonotype turned up a few times. The chain links TRBV14 to TRBJ2-7, with 8 bases fitting TRBD1. The CDR3 length is 13 residues. Germline-derived CDR1 and CDR2 are SGHDN and FVKESK. J was trimmed by 4 bases and V by 4 bases; bases with no gene match: 3. In nucleotides, the CDR3 is TGTGCCAGCAGCCCCTGGACAGGGTACGAGCAGTACTTC. Translated, it gives CASSPWTGYEQYF. The full variable domain, with the rest looked up from reference TRBV14 and TRBJ2-7, is EAGVTQFPSHSVIEKGQTVTLRCDPISGHDNLYWYRRVMGKEIKFLLHFVKESKQDESGMPNNRFLAERTGGTYSTLKVQPAELEDSGVYFCASSPWTGYEQYFGPGTRLTVT.

This clonotype was seen ten or more times. V usage is TRBV19 and J usage is TRBJ2-2; D possibly corresponds to TRBD1 (6 bases). Germline CDR1 reads LNHDA; CDR2 reads SQIVND (reference sequence). The CDR3 sequence is 16 residues long. Trimming pared 5 bases from V and 0 bases from J, leaving 13 bases between. The CDR3 region is CASSSNRAANTGELFF. The CDR3 region has the DNA TGTGCCAGTAGTTCAAACAGGGCGGCGAACACCGGGGAGCTGTTTTTT.

Ten or more counts support this clonotype. V usage is TRBV20-1 and J usage is TRBJ2-1; D is possibly TRBD1 or TRBD2 (5 bases each). CDR3 length: 17 amino acids. V was clipped by 1 base and J by 6 bases, with 22 bases between them. Germline V CDR1 and CDR2: DFQATT, SNEGSKA (reference sequence). The DNA for the CDR3 is TGCAGTGCTAGAGTGATACTTGGGACCAACCCGTCCAATGAGCAGTTCTTC. It translates to CSARVILGTNPSNEQFF.

This clonotype was seen at least ten times. The rearrangement uses TRBV2 and TRBJ1-1, with D maybe TRBD1 (6 bases). From germline, CDR1 is SNHLY and CDR2 FYNNEI. This CDR3 has 13 residues. Trimming took off 6 bases at V and 5 bases at J, with 13 bases between the two ends. Written as DNA, the CDR3 is TGTGCCAGCAGATCTCACAGGGAGACTGAAGCTTTCTTT. Protein sequence: CASRSHRETEAFF.

This clonotype was counted ten times or more. The V and J genes are TRBV2 and TRBJ1-1; D call uncertain. Germline assignment: CDR1 SNHLY and CDR2 FYNNEI. The CDR3 is made up of 14 amino acids. Trimming took off 4 bases at V and 5 bases at J, with 14 bases between the two ends. Here the CDR3 DNA reads TGTGCCAGCAGTGGAGGACCGACGGGGACTGAAGCTTTCTTT. Its protein is CASSGGPTGTEAFF.

This clonotype has a count of ten or more. The V call is TRBV5-4, the J call TRBJ2-5; D gene unclear. The CDR3 is 13 residues long. V gave up 5 bases and J gave up 0 bases, with 8 bases separating them. Per the germline V gene, CDR1 is SGHNT and CDR2 is YYREEE (reference sequence). CDR3: CASSPGYQETQYF. CDR3 nucleotides: TGTGCCAGCAGTCCCGGGTACCAAGAGACCCAGTACTTC.

Note on this clonotype: The CDR3 ends on some other residue instead of the conserved phenylalanine or tryptophan, so this is likely a read error. The chain is built from TRBV11-1 and TRBJ2-3, with D unclear. The CDR3 spans 15 residues. The germline V gene encodes CDR1 SGHAT and CDR2 FQDESV (reference sequence). The CDR3 region has the DNA TGTGCCTGCAGCTTAGAAGGCGGACCCACAGATACGCAGTATCTT. Translation gives CACSLEGGPTDTQYL.

Concerning this clonotype: A read error is possible here, since a much larger clone lies one base away. This chain joins TRBV30 and TRBJ2-1; D gene ambiguous. There are 15 residues in the CDR3. From germline, CDR1 is GTSNPN and CDR2 SVGIG (reference sequence). The CDR3 DNA sequence: TGTGCCTGGAGCCCCGGTCAAGGGATGAACAGTGAGCAGTCCTTC. It is translated as CAWSPGQGMNSEQSF.

This clonotype was found many times. The chain recombines TRBV30 with TRBJ2-7; TRBD2 matches 10 bases. This CDR3 is 16 amino acids long. V dropped 0 bases and J dropped 2; count of bases not matched to a gene: 7. Looked up from germline, CDR1 is GTSNPN and CDR2 is SVGIG (reference sequence). CDR3 nucleotides: TGTGCCTGGAGTGTGAGCGGGAGGGCCCCAACCTACGAGCAGTACTTC. Its protein is CAWSVSGRAPTYEQYF. Together with reference TRBV30 and TRBJ2-7, the CDR3 gives the full variable domain: SQTIHQWPATLVQPVGSPLSLECTVEGTSNPNLYWYRQAAGRGLQLLFYSVGIGQISSEVPQNLSASRPQDRQFILSSKKLLLSDSGFYLCAWSVSGRAPTYEQYFGPGTRLTVT.

This chain connects TRBV6-1 to TRBJ1-1, with 7 bases fitting TRBD1. The CDR3 has 15 residues. V lost 11 bases, J lost 1 base, and 13 bases stayed unmatched. CDR1 is MNHNS and CDR2 is SASEGT in the germline V gene. CDR3 sequence reads: CACKTWRTGNTEAFF. CDR3 DNA: TGTGCCTGCAAAACTTGGAGGACAGGGAACACTGAAGCTTTCTTT.

The sample holds one count of this clonotype. The CDR3 end shows no conserved phenylalanine or tryptophan, and so a read error is likely. This rearrangement joins TRBV20-1 to TRBJ1-1; D possibly corresponds to TRBD1 (5 bases). Trimming shortened V by 5 bases and J by 2 bases, and 12 bases separated the two germline ends. CDR1 DFQATT and CDR2 SNEGSKA come from the germline V gene (reference sequence). This CDR3 is 13 amino acids long. The CDR3 DNA reads as TGCAGTGCTTTCCGAGGGGCAAACACTGAAGCTTTCTTA. Its translation is CSAFRGANTEAFL.

This clonotype was counted at least ten times. This chain connects TRBV7-2 to TRBJ1-6, with D unclear. CDR1 is SGHTA, CDR2 FQGNSA, per germline. V lost 7 bases and J lost 1, with 11 bases in between. There are 15 residues in the CDR3. For the CDR3, the DNA is TGTGCCAGCACCCACCAGGCATCCTATAATTCACCCCTCCACTTT. As protein: CASTHQASYNSPLHF.

This clonotype has a count of ten or more. This chain joins TRBV5-1 and TRBJ2-1; no reliable D call. The CDR3 runs to 15 residues. Germline values: CDR1 SGHRS, CDR2 YFSETQ. Between the trimmed V and J ends, which lost 3 bases and 0 bases, there was a span of 10 bases. CDR3 sequence reads: CASSSTMDSYNEQFF. CDR3 coding DNA: TGCGCCAGCAGCTCCACAATGGACTCCTACAATGAGCAGTTCTTC.

This clonotype was seen at least ten times. CDR3 DNA: TGTGCCACGAAGGACAGGGGGGTTCAGCCCCAGCATTTT. It is translated as CATKDRGVQPQHF. The V gene is TRBV19, the J gene TRBJ1-5, with 10 positions matching TRBD1. CDR3 length: 13 residues. Germline assignment: CDR1 LNHDA and CDR2 SQIVND (reference sequence). The junction had 6 bases not matched to a gene; V was cut back by 10 bases and J by 6 bases. The full variable domain, with the rest looked up from reference TRBV19 and TRBJ1-5, is DGGITQSPKYLFRKEGQNVTLSCEQNLNHDAMYWYRQDPGQGLRLIYYSQIVNDFQKGDIAEGYSVSREKKESFPLTVTSAQKNPTAFYLCATKDRGVQPQHFGDGTRLSIL.

This clonotype was counted many times. V and J are TRBV3-1 and TRBJ2-3; D might be TRBD1 or TRBD2, each matching 6 bases. The CDR3 has 16 residues. Germline-derived CDR1 and CDR2 are LGHDT and YNNKEL (reference sequence). Deletions cut 4 bases from V and 4 bases from J, with 18 bases between. The CDR3: CASSLHGGGRADTQYF. The CDR3, as DNA: TGTGCCAGCAGCCTCCATGGAGGGGGTAGGGCAGATACGCAGTATTTT.

This clonotype was picked up many times. This chain uses TRBV28 with TRBJ2-1; either TRBD1 or TRBD2 may fit D (5 bases each). Trimming took 7 bases from V and 5 from J, leaving 18 bases between them. CDR1 is MDHEN and CDR2 is SYDVKM in the germline V gene. There are 15 residues in the CDR3. The CDR3 is CASTSGTVINNEQFF. The CDR3 DNA reads TGTGCCAGCACCTCCGGGACGGTTATTAACAATGAGCAGTTCTTC. Variable domain in full (rest from reference TRBV28 and TRBJ2-1): DVKVTQSSRYLVKRTGEKVFLECVQDMDHENMFWYRQDPGLGLRLIYFSYDVKMKEKGDIPEGYSVSREKKERFSLILESASTNQTSMYLCASTSGTVINNEQFFGPGTRLTVL.